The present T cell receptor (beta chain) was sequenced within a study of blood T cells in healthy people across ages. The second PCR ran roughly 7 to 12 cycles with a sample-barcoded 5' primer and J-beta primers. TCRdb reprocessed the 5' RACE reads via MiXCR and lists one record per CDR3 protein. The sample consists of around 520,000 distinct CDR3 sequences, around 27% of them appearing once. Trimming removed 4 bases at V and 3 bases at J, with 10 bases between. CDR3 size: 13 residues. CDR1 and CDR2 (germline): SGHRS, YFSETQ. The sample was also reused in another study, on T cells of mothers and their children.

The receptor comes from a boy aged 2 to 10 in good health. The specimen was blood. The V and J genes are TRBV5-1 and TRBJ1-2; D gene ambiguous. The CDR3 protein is CASSIQEYYGYTF. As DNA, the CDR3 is TGCGCCAGCAGCATCCAGGAGTACTATGGCTACACCTTC.